Below, one T cell receptor (beta chain) is given with its context. What antigen it recognizes has not been identified. Nothing much larger sits one base from this clone, and base qualities are not available. The CDR3 numbers 16 residues from cysteine through phenylalanine. Only CDR3 DNA remains: 48 bases, in frame from the first base. V is cut by 5 bases and J by 10 bases, and the space between the germline ends is 24 bases. CDR1 and CDR2 are drawn from the germline V gene: SGHTA, FQGTGA. The library was made by 5' RACE. TCRdb lists the instrument as Illumina HiSeq 2500. The second PCR ran for roughly 7 to 12 cycles and used a J-beta primer mix along with a sample-barcoded 5' primer. A template-switch 5' adaptor carrying 12 random nucleotides introduced a unique molecular identifier onto each TCR beta cDNA molecule. At least 3 million CDR3-containing paired-end reads were obtained from each sample. First-strand cDNA synthesis was performed from all RNA using the Mint cDNA synthesis kit, with priming by a TRBC-specific oligonucleotide. All cDNA was treated with uracil-DNA glycosylase and then went through a first 18-cycle PCR with the universal primers M1SS and BC2_uni_R. Per the source publication's procedure: For normalization, 1 million high-quality reads were randomly selected from each sample, with every read carrying a distinct molecular identifier. Reads sharing molecular identifiers were discarded rather than binned into consensus sequences. MiTCR, set to a Q25 quality threshold and the strictest error-elimination algorithm, was used for CDR3 identification, clonotype clustering and error correction. Lower-bound total TCR beta diversity was estimated with a nonparametric unseen species model using Euler transformation. TCRdb reran the public reads through fastp at Q25 and MiXCR, keeping productive beta chains. When rows share a CDR3 protein, they turn into one entry using the most common DNA and genes. None of the V and J calls come from the authors' own analysis; TCRdb made them. Within this sample are about 1.8 million distinct CDR3 sequences, with about 50% of them counted one time only. In total, the top ten clones hold roughly 2% of the sample.

The source of the sample is a study of blood T cells in healthy people across ages (dated by TCRdb to between 2014 and 2016). A note on the overall study: Template switching captured roughly one uniquely barcoded TCR beta cDNA molecule per two T cells in model experiments. Using deep sequencing normalized with unique cDNA molecular identifiers, the study measured how TCR beta repertoire diversity changes with age. Donors were grouped into four age groups: young (average 16 years), middle-aged (roughly 37), aged (about 60) and long-lived (approximately 81). To avoid experimental bias, donors of different ages were spread randomly across the sequencing lanes. The study analyzed two additional independent replicas of 1 million unique cDNA reads from the same blood draw for two donors, one aged 18 to 30 and one aged 80 or older. Study-wide findings and limitations: Observed TCR beta diversity correlated strongly with the percentage of naive T cells measured by flow cytometry. Estimates of total diversity from one million sequenced T cells were regarded as lower bounds and underestimates. The long-lived group showed more naive CD4+ T cells, fewer expanded clones and increased TCR diversity than the aged group, suggesting age selection. Conclusive comparison of naive and antigen-experienced compartments was prevented by the profiling of bulk unsorted PBMCs. Observed TCR beta diversity per million T cells fell roughly linearly with age, and a significant reduction was already apparent by age about 36. Because donor CMV infection status was unknown, age-related changes in expanded clonotypes were potentially confounded.

Donors were about 36 systemically healthy Caucasian individuals from Russia aged 6 to 90 years. Roughly 9 milliliters of peripheral blood were drawn from each donor into EDTA-treated Vacutainer tubes. PBMCs were isolated by Ficoll-Paque density-gradient centrifugation, with at least 7 million obtained per sample. Trizol reagent was used to extract total RNA from PBMCs, with at least 5 micrograms per sample. The percentages of naive CD45RAhigh/CD27high T cells were determined by flow cytometry on a PBMC aliquot from every donor. The specimen sequenced was blood. The rearranged segments are TRBV7-3 and TRBJ2-1; possibly the D gene is TRBD2, per 5 matching bases. The sequence was collected from a middle-aged woman in good health. The DNA sequence is as follows: TGTGCCAGCAGCCCATATAGTTATACCCTGGGCGGGGAGCAGTTCTTC. Its protein product is CASSPYSYTLGGEQFF. Supplemented by the reference TRBV7-3 and TRBJ2-1 proteins around the CDR3, the complete variable domain is GAGVSQTPSNKVTEKGKYVELRCDPISGHTALYWYRQSLGQGPEFLIYFQGTGAADDSGLPNDRFFAVRPEGSVSTLKIQRTERGDSAVYLCASSPYSYTLGGEQFFGPGTRLTVL.